This T cell receptor beta chain was sequenced for a study of response to subunit inactivated influenza vaccine. TCRdb passed the RT-PCR reads through MiXCR, listing each CDR3 protein once. The sample lists 540,000 or so distinct CDR3 sequences, roughly 13% seen once, with about an eighth in the top ten. This clonotype came up many times. Its target is unknown. Broader study findings: The authors proposed limited new T cell recruitment per seasonal influenza vaccination.

Sequencing was performed on PBMCs from blood, taken about 6 weeks after vaccination. The receptor comes from a man aged 50 to 59 who received an inactivated influenza vaccine.

The CDR3 DNA reads as TGTGCCAGCAGTTTAGCGGGATTCTCCTACGAGCAGTACTTC. It translates to CASSLAGFSYEQYF. The chain combines TRBV12-3 or TRBV12-4 with TRBJ2-7; D uncertain. The CDR3 runs to 14 residues. V lost 0 bases and J lost 0, with 6 bases in between.